These 5 T cell receptor beta chains were all obtained from the same sample, sequenced in a study of T cell responses to AZD1222 COVID-19 vaccine. TCRdb keeps only in-frame clones here, not all; method: immunoSEQ multiplex PCR. The sample yields about 140,000 clones, about nine tenths seen once. The sequencing here drew on peripheral blood, taken on day 0 of AZD1222 vaccination. The source is an adult in good health.

V is TRBV18 and J is TRBJ1-1; TRBD1 matches 8 bases. J gave up 7 bases and V 2 bases, and 12 bases lay outside the gene matches. The germline CDR1 and CDR2 sequences are KGHSH and LQKENI. This CDR3 comprises 16 residues. The CDR3 coding sequence is TGTGCCAGCTCACCAACGACAGGGGAAAACCTTTTTGAAGCTTTCTTT. It is translated as CASSPTTGENLFEAFF.

This clone is a singleton in its sample. The rearrangement links TRBV5-5 to TRBJ1-2; D perhaps matches TRBD1 (6 bases). The CDR3 is 13 amino acids. CDR1 is SGHKS and CDR2 is YYEKEE in the germline V gene (reference sequence). The ends were cut back, 5 bases at V and 6 bases at J, with 14 bases in the middle. The CDR3 DNA follows: TGTGCCAGCAGTTCACAGGGTAGTCATGGCTACACCTTC. It translates to CASSSQGSHGYTF. The variable domain in full, completed from reference TRBV5-5 and TRBJ1-2, reads DAGVTQSPTHLIKTRGQQVTLRCSPISGHKSVSWYQQVLGQGPQFIFQYYEKEERGRGNFPDRFSARQFPNYSSELNVNALLLGDSALYLCASSSQGSHGYTFGSGTRLTVV.

The chain couples TRBV5-1 to TRBJ1-2, with D perhaps TRBD1 (5 bases). Germline values: CDR1 SGHRS, CDR2 YFSETQ. This CDR3 is 14 amino acids long. With 3 bases removed from V and 2 bases from J, the gap between germline ends came to 11 bases. CDR3 residues: CASSSAQGNYGYTF. Written as DNA, the CDR3 is TGCGCCAGCAGCTCCGCTCAGGGAAACTATGGCTACACCTTC.

V is TRBV11-1 and J is TRBJ1-5, with D hard to call. This CDR3 is 14 amino acids long. Trimming stripped 1 base from V and 7 bases from J, with 11 bases between. Germline CDR1 reads SGHAT; CDR2 reads FQDESV (reference sequence). The CDR3 reads CASSLGGVGQPQHF. CDR3 nucleotide sequence: TGTGCCAGCAGCTTAGGCGGGGTTGGACAGCCCCAGCATTTT.

The V call is TRBV2, the J call TRBJ1-2; D is perhaps TRBD1 (6 bases). This CDR3 contains 13 residues. Per germline, CDR1 SNHLY and CDR2 FYNNEI. Trimming took 2 bases from V and 8 from J, leaving 12 bases between them. CDR3 protein: CASSERGAGGYTF. The CDR3 DNA is TGTGCCAGCAGTGAACGGGGGGCCGGGGGCTACACCTTC. The full variable domain, with the rest looked up from reference TRBV2 and TRBJ1-2, is EPEVTQTPSHQVTQMGQEVILRCVPISNHLYFYWYRQILGQKVEFLVSFYNNEISEKSEIFDDQFSVERPDGSNFTLKIRSTKLEDSAMYFCASSERGAGGYTFGSGTRLTVV.